This note documents a single TCR beta chain sequence. The antigen remains unidentified. This sample stems from a study of identifying expanded T cells in peripheral blood. Findings and caveats of the study: Approximately two-week clone count variance significantly increased as total template count grew.

This CDR3 is built from 13 residues. The germline V gene encodes CDR1 ENHRY and CDR2 SYGVKD. Losses at the gene ends were 10 bases for V and 4 bases for J; bases not matched to a gene: 3. Sequenced by immunoSEQ multiplex PCR; TCRdb stores in-frame clones only, minus some. The profile shows more than 90,000 clones, around 88% of them singletons. What was sequenced was blood. This TCR was sampled from a person between 18 and 75 years old in good health. The chain combines TRBV10-3 with TRBJ2-7, with 14 bases lining up with TRBD2. CDR3 residues: CATGTSGGYEQYF. The CDR3 DNA sequence: TGTGCCACCGGGACTAGCGGGGGTTACGAGCAGTACTTC.